The 26 T cell receptor beta chains given below trace back to one sample, sequenced in a study of cytomegalovirus exposure and HLA in healthy donors. The PCR ran on 60 Vbeta and 13 Jbeta primers. Profiling relied on immunoSEQ multiplex PCR, and the TCRdb table lists in-frame clones only, not all of them. This table has more than 95,000 clones, 78% appearing once. The sample was PBMCs. The receptors were sampled from a male donor in good health and CMV-seronegative.

This sequence joins TRBV6-5 and TRBJ2-2; 7 positions agree with TRBD2. CDR1 is MNHEY and CDR2 is SVGAGI in the germline V gene. With V trimmed by 1 base and J by 6 bases, 5 bases remained unmatched. The CDR3 spans 15 residues. Here the CDR3 reads CASSYFSLAPGELFF. The CDR3 nucleotides are TGTGCCAGCAGTTACTTTTCACTAGCGCCCGGGGAGCTGTTTTTT.

This sequence joins TRBV7-6 and TRBJ2-7; TRBD1 matches at 7 bases. The V gene end was trimmed by 1 base and the J gene end by 2 bases; junction bases not matched to a gene: 8. In germline, CDR1 is SGHVS, CDR2 FNYEAQ. This CDR3 is 16 amino acids long. In nucleotides, the CDR3 is TGTGCCAGCAGCTTAGGGTCCAGGGGGACCACCTACGAGCAGTACTTC. Translating it yields CASSLGSRGTTYEQYF.

This clone was seen once. The rearrangement uses TRBV7-2 and TRBJ2-3; 8 nucleotides align to TRBD2. J was trimmed by 0 bases and V by 4 bases; bases with no gene match: 12. The CDR3 is 18 residues long. Looked up from germline, CDR1 is SGHTA and CDR2 is FQGNSA. The CDR3 DNA is TGTGCCAGCAGCTCCCTAGCTTTAGCGGGGACTAGCACAGATACGCAGTATTTT. Translation gives CASSSLALAGTSTDTQYF.

The CDR3 nucleotides read TGTGCCAGCAGTTTAAACAGGATTTATGGCTACACCTTC. Protein: CASSLNRIYGYTF. V is TRBV28 and J is TRBJ1-2, with TRBD1 as a possible D gene (5 bases). The CDR3 covers 13 residues. Germline lookup yields CDR1 MDHEN and CDR2 SYDVKM. The ends were cut back, 2 bases at V and 5 bases at J, with 9 bases in the middle.

The rearrangement joins TRBV18 to TRBJ2-7, with D uncertain. CDR1 is KGHSH and CDR2 is LQKENI in the germline V gene. The CDR3 is made up of 15 amino acids. The V end lost 0 bases, the J end lost 2 bases, and 11 bases lay between the germline ends. The CDR3 sequence is CASSPPGLLTYEQYF. The CDR3 DNA sequence: TGTGCCAGCTCACCACCGGGCCTTCTGACCTACGAGCAGTACTTC.

The V gene is TRBV28, the J gene TRBJ2-2; 9 positions agree with TRBD2. The CDR3 runs to 17 residues. After removal of 3 bases from V and 4 bases from J, the junction contained 9 bases not matched to a gene. The germline V gene encodes CDR1 MDHEN and CDR2 SYDVKM. This chain's CDR3 is CASSLLVAGVRTGELFF. In DNA form, the CDR3 reads TGTGCCAGCAGTTTGTTGGTAGCGGGAGTCCGCACCGGGGAGCTGTTTTTT.

This clone turned up a few times. The chain combines TRBV27 with TRBJ2-5; 9 positions agree with TRBD1. The J segment lost 2 bases and the V segment lost 4 bases, leaving 5 bases of the junction unmatched. From germline, CDR1 is MNHEY and CDR2 SMNVEV (reference sequence). The length of the CDR3 is 15 residues. CDR3 protein: CASSSRDRVQETQYF. The CDR3 nucleotides are TGTGCCAGCAGTTCCCGGGACAGGGTGCAAGAGACCCAGTACTTC.

The chain employs TRBV29-1 and TRBJ1-4; 8 nucleotides align to TRBD1. The CDR3 is 11 amino acids. The V gene's germline CDR1 is SQVTM and CDR2 ANQGSEA. J was trimmed by 11 bases and V by 6 bases; bases with no gene match: 5. The CDR3 region is CSVMDRAKLFF. The CDR3 nucleotides are TGCAGCGTCATGGACAGGGCTAAACTGTTTTTT.

The chain employs TRBV11-2 and TRBJ2-7, with 8 bases aligning to TRBD1. The CDR3 has 16 residues. After removal of 4 bases from V and 4 bases from J, the junction contained 12 bases not matched to a gene. Germline V CDR1 and CDR2: SGHAT, FQNNGV. CDR3 residues: CASSSPRGRPYYEQYF. CDR3 bases: TGTGCCAGCAGCTCCCCCAGGGGGCGGCCTTATTACGAGCAGTACTTC.

This clone was picked up a small number of times. The chain combines TRBV4-1 with TRBJ2-1; 7 nucleotides line up with TRBD2. The CDR3 has 13 residues. Germline assignment: CDR1 MGHRA and CDR2 YSYEKL. Trimming took 0 bases from V and 8 from J; bases not matched to a gene: 1. The CDR3 reads CASSQEGRDEQFF. The DNA for the CDR3 is TGCGCCAGCAGCCAAGAGGGGAGGGATGAGCAGTTCTTC.

The rearrangement joins TRBV28 to TRBJ1-5; 8 bases line up with TRBD1. The germline V gene encodes CDR1 MDHEN and CDR2 SYDVKM. CDR3 length equals 16 residues. Germline trimming cut 3 bases from V and 7 bases from J; bases unmatched to any gene: 11. As DNA, the CDR3 is TGTGCCAGCAGTTTGCCCCTCGGGACAGGAACCCAGCCCCAGCATTTT. Translated: CASSLPLGTGTQPQHF. The whole variable domain, filled in from reference TRBV28 and TRBJ1-5, reads DVKVTQSSRYLVKRTGEKVFLECVQDMDHENMFWYRQDPGLGLRLIYFSYDVKMKEKGDIPEGYSVSREKKERFSLILESASTNQTSMYLCASSLPLGTGTQPQHFGDGTRLSIL.

V gene TRBV10-1 combines with J gene TRBJ2-1, with 7 bases fitting TRBD2. The CDR3 runs 14 residues. V shed 0 bases, J shed 10 bases, and the junction held 6 bases outside the gene matches. Germline CDR1 is WNHNN and CDR2 is SYGVQD (reference sequence). The CDR3 spells CASSESGRENEQFF. The CDR3 nucleotides read TGCGCCAGCAGTGAGTCGGGGAGGGAAAACGAGCAGTTCTTC.

Of note for this clone: This specimen includes other DNA sequences encoding the same CDR3. The chain couples TRBV2 to TRBJ2-7, with 8 bases identical to TRBD1. CDR3 size: 13 residues. The junction had 10 bases not matched to a gene; V was cut back by 8 bases and J by 7 bases. Germline CDR1 reads SNHLY; CDR2 reads FYNNEI. The DNA for the CDR3 is TGTGCCAGCGCGACCGGGACAGGTAATGAGCAGTACTTC. Translated, it gives CASATGTGNEQYF.

The rearrangement links TRBV19 to TRBJ1-5, with 7 bases that match TRBD1. The CDR3 length is 14 residues. Germline-derived CDR1 and CDR2 are LNHDA and SQIVND (reference sequence). The V and J ends lost 5 bases and 6 bases, in that order; junction bases with no gene match: 7. Here the CDR3 DNA reads TGTGCCAGTAGTGGAGGGGGCATCACTCAGCCCCAGCATTTT. Translated, it gives CASSGGGITQPQHF.

The table lists this clone with a count of one. This chain links TRBV29-1 with TRBJ1-5, with no clear D. V lost 7 bases, J lost 13 bases, and 17 bases lay in between. The CDR3 totals 11 residues. The germline CDR1 and CDR2 sequences are SQVTM and ANQGSEA. The CDR3 nucleotides are TGCAGCGCTTCGGACGGAGGAAGTCAGCATTTT. This encodes CSASDGGSQHF.

The rearrangement joins TRBV9 to TRBJ2-3; 11 bases fit TRBD2. Trimming cost V 3 bases and J 6 bases; bases outside gene matches: 9. The CDR3 runs to 16 residues. CDR1 is SGDLS and CDR2 is YYNGEE in the germline V gene. This CDR3 reads CASSERLAGSGDTQYF. Here the CDR3 DNA reads TGTGCCAGCAGCGAAAGACTAGCGGGATCGGGGGATACGCAGTATTTT.

CDR3 nucleotide sequence: TGTGCCAGCAGCCCGTTTGGGGGGTCCTACGAGCAGTACTTC. Its translation: CASSPFGGSYEQYF. This chain uses TRBV11-2 with TRBJ2-7; D possibly corresponds to TRBD2 (6 bases). Germline V gene data show CDR1 as SGHAT and CDR2 as FQNNGV. The V gene lost 5 bases and the J gene lost 1 base, with 12 bases spanning the gap. There are 14 residues in the CDR3.

This chain joins TRBV28 and TRBJ2-7, with 9 bases aligning to TRBD2. Germline V gene data show CDR1 as MDHEN and CDR2 as SYDVKM. The CDR3 spans 15 residues. With V trimmed by 2 bases and J by 5 bases, 7 bases remained unmatched. The CDR3 sequence: CASSLLAGGPDEQYF. Written as DNA, the CDR3 is TGTGCCAGCAGTTTACTTGCGGGAGGGCCAGACGAGCAGTACTTC. Combining the CDR3 with reference TRBV28 and TRBJ2-7 gives the whole variable domain DVKVTQSSRYLVKRTGEKVFLECVQDMDHENMFWYRQDPGLGLRLIYFSYDVKMKEKGDIPEGYSVSREKKERFSLILESASTNQTSMYLCASSLLAGGPDEQYFGPGTRLTVT.

J is TRBJ2-5 and V is TRBV11-3; D uncertain. The V gene lost 3 bases and the J gene lost 5 bases, with 13 bases spanning the gap. The CDR3 is 14 amino acids. The V gene's germline CDR1 is SGHNT and CDR2 YENEEA. CDR3 nucleotide sequence: TGTGCCAGCAGCTTCCGGTTAACGCCGGAGACCCAGTACTTC. It translates to CASSFRLTPETQYF.

The chain joins TRBV5-4 to TRBJ2-2; TRBD1 aligns across 9 bases. Germline CDR1 and CDR2: SGHNT and YYREEE (reference sequence). CDR3 length: 14 amino acids. The trim removed 5 bases at V and 5 bases at J, leaving 4 bases unmatched. CDR3 bases: TGTGCCAGCAGTGGGGGACAGGGTACCGGGGAGCTGTTTTTT. This translates into CASSGGQGTGELFF.

V and J are TRBV27 and TRBJ1-5, with 8 bases aligning to TRBD1. The V gene's germline CDR1 is MNHEY and CDR2 SMNVEV (reference sequence). The length of the CDR3 is 16 residues. V lost 8 bases to trimming and J lost 7 bases; unmatched junction nucleotides: 16. CDR3 bases: TGTGCCAGCTCGACAGGGGAAGGCAGAGTCCAGCAGCCCCAGCATTTT. It yields the protein CASSTGEGRVQQPQHF.

The chain employs TRBV4-2 and TRBJ2-7, with TRBD1 as a possible D gene (5 bases). Looked up from germline, CDR1 is LGHNA and CDR2 is YNFKEQ. V lost 4 bases to trimming and J lost 6 bases, with 7 bases between them. CDR3 length: 11 residues. CDR3 coding DNA: TGTGCCAGCAGCCTCGACAGCGAGCAGTACTTC. Amino acids: CASSLDSEQYF.

This clone was counted once. The chain uses TRBV27 and TRBJ2-5; 12 positions agree with TRBD1. This CDR3 region has 14 residues. CDR1 and CDR2 from the germline V gene are MNHEY and SMNVEV (reference sequence). V lost 5 bases to trimming and J lost 6 bases; unmatched junction nucleotides: 4. CDR3 amino acids: CASSGTGGKKTQYF. In DNA, the CDR3 is TGTGCCAGCAGTGGGACAGGGGGCAAGAAGACCCAGTACTTC.

This clone was observed a few times. The chain links TRBV25-1 to TRBJ2-1, with D perhaps TRBD2 (7 bases). Trimming cost V 1 base and J 4 bases, with 14 bases left between them. From germline, CDR1 is MGHDK and CDR2 SYGVNS. The CDR3 has 16 amino acids. CDR3 amino acids: CASSELGGGEYNEQFF. The CDR3 nucleotides are TGTGCCAGCAGTGAATTGGGGGGGGGCGAGTACAATGAGCAGTTCTTC.

The count of this clone is one. The V gene is TRBV4-2, the J gene TRBJ2-2; TRBD2 matches 9 bases. Per the germline V gene, CDR1 is LGHNA and CDR2 is YNFKEQ. V shed 0 bases, J shed 6 bases, and the junction held 5 bases outside the gene matches. This CDR3 has 16 residues. The CDR3 sequence is CASSQEGGRAAGELFF. Here the CDR3 DNA reads TGTGCCAGCAGCCAAGAAGGCGGGAGGGCCGCCGGGGAGCTGTTTTTT.

The chain joins TRBV14 to TRBJ2-5, with D perhaps TRBD1 (6 bases). Germline V CDR1 and CDR2: SGHDN, FVKESK. The V gene lost 1 base and the J gene lost 2 bases, with 17 bases spanning the gap. There are 17 residues in the CDR3. CDR3 DNA: TGTGCCAGCAGCCAAGGCCTCGTGGGACACCTTCAAGAGACCCAGTACTTC. It yields the protein CASSQGLVGHLQETQYF.